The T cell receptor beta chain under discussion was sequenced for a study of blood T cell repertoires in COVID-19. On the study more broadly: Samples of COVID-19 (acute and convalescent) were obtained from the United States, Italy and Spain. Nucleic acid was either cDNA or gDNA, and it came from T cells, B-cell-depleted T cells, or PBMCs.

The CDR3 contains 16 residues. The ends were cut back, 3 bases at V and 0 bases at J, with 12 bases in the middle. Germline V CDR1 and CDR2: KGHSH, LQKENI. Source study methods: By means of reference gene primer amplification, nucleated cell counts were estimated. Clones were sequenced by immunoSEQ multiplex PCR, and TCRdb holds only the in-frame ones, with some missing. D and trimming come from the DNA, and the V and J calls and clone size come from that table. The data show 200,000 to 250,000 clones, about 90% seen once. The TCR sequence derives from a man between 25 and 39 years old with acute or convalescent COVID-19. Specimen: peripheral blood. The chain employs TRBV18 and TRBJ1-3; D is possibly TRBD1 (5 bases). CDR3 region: CASSPGGIHSGNTIYF. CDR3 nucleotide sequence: TGTGCCAGCTCACCGGGGGGGATTCACTCTGGAAACACCATATATTTT.